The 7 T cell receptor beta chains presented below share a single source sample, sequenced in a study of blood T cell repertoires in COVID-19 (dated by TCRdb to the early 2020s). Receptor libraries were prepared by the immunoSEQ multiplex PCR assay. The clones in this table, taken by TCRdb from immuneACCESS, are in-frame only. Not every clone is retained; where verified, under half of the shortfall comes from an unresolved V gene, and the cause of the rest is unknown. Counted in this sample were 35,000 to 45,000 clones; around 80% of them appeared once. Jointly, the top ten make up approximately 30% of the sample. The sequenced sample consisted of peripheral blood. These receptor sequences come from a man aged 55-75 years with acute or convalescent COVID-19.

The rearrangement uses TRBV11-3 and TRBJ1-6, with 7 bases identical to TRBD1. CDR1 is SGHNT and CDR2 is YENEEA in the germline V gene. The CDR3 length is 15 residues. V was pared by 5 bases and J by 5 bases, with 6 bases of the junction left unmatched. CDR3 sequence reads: CASSARDRDNSPLHF. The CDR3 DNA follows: TGTGCCAGCAGCGCACGAGACAGGGATAATTCACCCCTCCACTTT. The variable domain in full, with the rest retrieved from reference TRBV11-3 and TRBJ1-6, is EAGVVQSPRYKIIEKKQPVAFWCNPISGHNTLYWYLQNLGQGPELLIRYENEEAVDDSQLPKDRFSAERLKGVDSTLKIQPAELGDSAVYLCASSARDRDNSPLHFGNGTRLTVT.

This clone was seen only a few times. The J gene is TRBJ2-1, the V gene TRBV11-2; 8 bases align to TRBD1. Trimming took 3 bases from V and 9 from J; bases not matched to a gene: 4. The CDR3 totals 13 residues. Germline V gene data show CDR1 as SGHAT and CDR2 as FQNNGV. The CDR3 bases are TGTGCCAGCAGCTTTCAGGGGGCGGGTGAGCAGTTCTTC. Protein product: CASSFQGAGEQFF.

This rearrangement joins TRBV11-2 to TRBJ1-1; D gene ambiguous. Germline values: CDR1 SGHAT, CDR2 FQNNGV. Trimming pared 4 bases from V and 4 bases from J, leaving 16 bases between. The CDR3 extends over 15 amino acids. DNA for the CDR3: TGTGCCAGCAGCTCCCCTGACGGGAGGGCCACTGAAGCTTTCTTT. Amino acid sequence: CASSSPDGRATEAFF.

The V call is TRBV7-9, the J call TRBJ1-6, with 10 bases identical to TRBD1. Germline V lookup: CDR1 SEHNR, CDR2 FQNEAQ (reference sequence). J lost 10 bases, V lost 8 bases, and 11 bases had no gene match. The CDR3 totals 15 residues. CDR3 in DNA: TGTGCCAGCGCCTTCGCCGGGACAGGGGAATCACCCCTCCACTTT. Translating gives CASAFAGTGESPLHF.

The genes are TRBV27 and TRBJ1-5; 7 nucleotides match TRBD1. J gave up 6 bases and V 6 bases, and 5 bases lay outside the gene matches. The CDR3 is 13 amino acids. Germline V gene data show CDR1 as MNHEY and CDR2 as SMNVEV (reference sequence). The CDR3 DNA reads TGTGCCAGCAGGGCACAGGGGATTCAGCCCCAGCATTTT. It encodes CASRAQGIQPQHF.

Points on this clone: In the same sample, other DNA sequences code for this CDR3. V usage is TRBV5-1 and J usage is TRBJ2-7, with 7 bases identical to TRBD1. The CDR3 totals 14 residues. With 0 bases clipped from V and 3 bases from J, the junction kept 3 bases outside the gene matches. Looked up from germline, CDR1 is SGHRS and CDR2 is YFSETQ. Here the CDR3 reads CASSLAAGGYEQYF. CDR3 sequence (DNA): TGCGCCAGCAGCTTGGCGGCAGGGGGCTACGAGCAGTACTTC.

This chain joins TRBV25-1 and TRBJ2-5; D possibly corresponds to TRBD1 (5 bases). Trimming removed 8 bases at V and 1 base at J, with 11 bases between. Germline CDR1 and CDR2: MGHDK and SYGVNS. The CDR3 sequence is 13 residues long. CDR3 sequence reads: CASPRGSQETQYF. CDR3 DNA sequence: TGTGCCAGCCCTAGGGGCAGCCAAGAGACCCAGTACTTC. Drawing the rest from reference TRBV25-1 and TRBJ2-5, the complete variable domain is EADIYQTPRYLVIGTGKKITLECSQTMGHDKMYWYQQDPGMELHLIHYSYGVNSTEKGDLSSESTVSRIRTEHFPLTLESARPSHTSQYLCASPRGSQETQYFGPGTRLLVL.